The T cell receptor beta chain under discussion was sequenced for a study of blood T cell repertoires in COVID-19. Across the study: Samples came from the United States, Italy and Spain, spanning acute and convalescent COVID-19.

Germline CDR1 is MNHEY and CDR2 is SVGAGI. The CDR3 is 16 amino acids. The ends were cut back, 0 bases at V and 0 bases at J, with 9 bases in the middle. Clones were sequenced by immunoSEQ multiplex PCR, and TCRdb holds only the in-frame ones, with some missing. The sample includes roughly 99,000 clones, 65% to 85% of them seen just once. The V and J genes are TRBV6-5 and TRBJ2-1; D possibly corresponds to TRBD2 (6 bases). This TCR derives from a woman aged 80 or over with acute or convalescent COVID-19. Sequencing was performed on peripheral blood. The DNA for the CDR3 is TGTGCCAGCAGTTACTCGCGGGGAAGCTCCTACAATGAGCAGTTCTTC. Translation: CASSYSRGSSYNEQFF.